A selection of T cell receptor beta chains follows, all from one sample in a study of blood T cell repertoires in COVID-19. Produced via immunoSEQ multiplex PCR; TCRdb's table is partial and in-frame only. The sample carries a few hundred thousand clones, around 89% recorded once. The sample consisted of peripheral blood. Receptors were obtained from a man aged 25 to 40 with acute or convalescent COVID-19. CDR3s include the opening cysteine and the closing phenylalanine or tryptophan. Fields, in order: D gene, J gene, V gene, clone size, CDR3 protein, CDR3 DNA. A D gene is named only where the DNA matches it firmly. Size is omitted from some rows. Given values are once, few, many or a class for expanded clones.

d_gene: NA
j_gene: TRBJ2-7
v_gene: TRBV5-4
abundance: NA
CDR3aa: CASSLKGVHEQYF
CDR3nt: TGTGCCAGCAGCTTGAAGGGAGTCCACGAGCAGTACTTC

d_gene: NA
j_gene: TRBJ1-1
v_gene: TRBV4-2
abundance: NA
CDR3aa: CASSHAITGVGTEAFF
CDR3nt: TGTGCCAGCAGCCACGCTATTACGGGGGTGGGCACTGAAGCTTTCTTT

d_gene: TRBD2
j_gene: TRBJ2-3
v_gene: TRBV7-9
abundance: NA
CDR3aa: CASSSPAGARDTQYF
CDR3nt: TGTGCCAGCAGCTCGCCAGCGGGGGCGCGCGATACGCAGTATTTT

d_gene: TRBD2
j_gene: TRBJ2-7
v_gene: TRBV27
abundance: once
CDR3aa: CASSLGTNYEQYF
CDR3nt: TGTGCCAGCAGTTTAGGGACTAACTACGAGCAGTACTTC

d_gene: TRBD1
j_gene: TRBJ1-6
v_gene: TRBV18
abundance: few
CDR3aa: CASSQGQVYNSPLHF
CDR3nt: TGTGCCAGCTCCCAAGGACAGGTCTATAATTCACCCCTCCACTTT

d_gene: NA
j_gene: TRBJ2-7
v_gene: TRBV28
abundance: NA
CDR3aa: CASSSPGESYEQYF
CDR3nt: TGTGCCAGCAGTTCACCAGGGGAATCCTACGAGCAGTACTTC

d_gene: TRBD2
j_gene: TRBJ2-1
v_gene: TRBV2
abundance: NA
CDR3aa: CASLAGGRNEQFF
CDR3nt: TGTGCCAGCCTAGCGGGGGGGCGAAATGAGCAGTTCTTC

d_gene: NA
j_gene: TRBJ1-2
v_gene: TRBV7-3
abundance: NA
CDR3aa: CASSPPGAGRRKGENYGYTF
CDR3nt: TGTGCCAGCAGCCCCCCTGGGGCAGGGAGGAGAAAGGGAGAAAACTATGGCTACACCTTC

d_gene: NA
j_gene: TRBJ2-3
v_gene: TRBV19
abundance: NA
CDR3aa: CASSPARTDTQYF
CDR3nt: TGTGCCAGCTCCCCAGCGCGTACAGATACGCAGTATTTT

d_gene: NA
j_gene: TRBJ1-2
v_gene: TRBV5-1
abundance: few
CDR3aa: CASSLDRSYGYTF
CDR3nt: TGCGCCAGCAGCTTGGACAGGAGCTATGGCTACACCTTC

d_gene: NA
j_gene: TRBJ1-6
v_gene: TRBV30
abundance: NA
CDR3aa: CAWSVEGAYNSPLHF
CDR3nt: TGTGCCTGGAGTGTTGAAGGGGCCTATAATTCACCCCTCCACTTT

d_gene: TRBD1
j_gene: TRBJ2-7
v_gene: TRBV23-1
abundance: once
CDR3aa: CASSLTGSYEQYF
CDR3nt: TGCGCCAGCAGTCTGACAGGGTCCTACGAGCAGTACTTC

d_gene: NA
j_gene: TRBJ2-1
v_gene: TRBV27
abundance: few
CDR3aa: CASTAGQLLNEQFF
CDR3nt: TGTGCCAGCACCGCGGGACAGCTCTTGAATGAGCAGTTCTTC

d_gene: NA
j_gene: TRBJ2-7
v_gene: TRBV5-4
abundance: NA
CDR3aa: CASSLNHYEQYF
CDR3nt: TGTGCCAGCAGCTTGAATCATTACGAGCAGTACTTC

d_gene: NA
j_gene: TRBJ2-6
v_gene: TRBV9
abundance: once
CDR3aa: CASSVTRGRGGANVLTF
CDR3nt: TGTGCCAGCAGCGTGACCAGGGGCCGGGGAGGGGCCAACGTCCTGACTTTC

d_gene: NA
j_gene: TRBJ2-5
v_gene: TRBV13
abundance: NA
CDR3aa: CASSFRQTQYF
CDR3nt: TGTGCCAGCAGCTTCAGGCAGACCCAGTACTTC

d_gene: NA
j_gene: TRBJ2-7
v_gene: TRBV30
abundance: NA
CDR3aa: CAWSAGRLQFYEQYF
CDR3nt: TGTGCCTGGAGCGCAGGCCGGTTGCAGTTCTACGAGCAGTACTTC

d_gene: NA
j_gene: TRBJ2-1
v_gene: TRBV7-3
abundance: once
CDR3aa: CASSLIGTANNEQFF
CDR3nt: TGTGCCAGCAGCTTAATAGGTACAGCTAACAATGAGCAGTTCTTC

d_gene: NA
j_gene: TRBJ1-2
v_gene: TRBV2
abundance: NA
CDR3aa: CASSVGLTDGYTF
CDR3nt: TGTGCCAGCAGTGTGGGACTAACGGATGGCTACACCTTC

d_gene: TRBD1
j_gene: TRBJ2-3
v_gene: TRBV4-1
abundance: NA
CDR3aa: CASRSGTGSDTQYF
CDR3nt: TGCGCCAGCAGGTCCGGGACAGGGTCAGATACGCAGTATTTT

d_gene: TRBD1
j_gene: TRBJ2-7
v_gene: TRBV5-1
abundance: NA
CDR3aa: CASSRQGGSTYEQYF
CDR3nt: TGCGCCAGCAGCCGACAGGGTGGCTCGACCTACGAGCAGTACTTC

d_gene: NA
j_gene: TRBJ2-3
v_gene: TRBV20-1
abundance: once
CDR3aa: CSAIIGDTQYF
CDR3nt: TGCAGTGCTATCATCGGGGATACGCAGTATTTT

d_gene: TRBD2
j_gene: TRBJ2-7
v_gene: TRBV18
abundance: NA
CDR3aa: CASSHVGGSGRFEQYF
CDR3nt: TGTGCCAGCTCACACGTCGGTGGTAGCGGGAGATTCGAGCAGTACTTC

d_gene: TRBD2
j_gene: TRBJ2-3
v_gene: TRBV24-1
abundance: NA
CDR3aa: CATSDQRTSGNTQYF
CDR3nt: TGTGCCACCAGTGATCAACGGACTAGCGGCAATACGCAGTATTTT

d_gene: TRBD1
j_gene: TRBJ1-4
v_gene: TRBV30
abundance: NA
CDR3aa: CAWSVTGAREKLFF
CDR3nt: TGTGCCTGGAGTGTAACAGGGGCCAGGGAAAAACTGTTTTTT

d_gene: TRBD1
j_gene: TRBJ2-1
v_gene: TRBV30
abundance: NA
CDR3aa: CAWDLQGILSYNEQFF
CDR3nt: TGTGCCTGGGATTTACAGGGGATCCTCTCCTACAATGAGCAGTTCTTC

d_gene: NA
j_gene: TRBJ1-1
v_gene: TRBV7-2
abundance: NA
CDR3aa: CASSPLGRIDTEAFF
CDR3nt: TGTGCCAGCAGCCCACTTGGCAGGATTGACACTGAAGCTTTCTTT

d_gene: TRBD2
j_gene: TRBJ2-1
v_gene: TRBV6-5
abundance: NA
CDR3aa: CASTLAGGNEQFF
CDR3nt: TGTGCCAGCACACTAGCGGGTGGGAATGAGCAGTTCTTC

d_gene: TRBD1
j_gene: TRBJ1-3
v_gene: TRBV2
abundance: few
CDR3aa: CASRPDREYSGNTIYF
CDR3nt: TGTGCCAGCAGACCCGACAGGGAATACTCTGGAAACACCATATATTTT

d_gene: TRBD1
j_gene: TRBJ1-1
v_gene: TRBV19
abundance: NA
CDR3aa: CASSPQGVEAFF
CDR3nt: TGTGCCAGTAGTCCTCAGGGGGTTGAAGCTTTCTTT

d_gene: NA
j_gene: TRBJ1-1
v_gene: TRBV14
abundance: NA
CDR3aa: CASSQGRLRRAEAFF
CDR3nt: TGTGCCAGCAGCCAAGGCCGATTGAGGAGGGCTGAAGCTTTCTTT

d_gene: NA
j_gene: TRBJ2-7
v_gene: TRBV10-1
abundance: NA
CDR3aa: CASSESRYEQYF
CDR3nt: TGCGCCAGCAGTGAGTCCCGGTACGAGCAGTACTTC

d_gene: TRBD1
j_gene: TRBJ1-1
v_gene: TRBV20-1
abundance: NA
CDR3aa: CSASTPRQGGTEAFF
CDR3nt: TGCAGTGCTAGTACCCCTCGACAGGGCGGCACTGAAGCTTTCTTT

d_gene: TRBD1
j_gene: TRBJ2-2
v_gene: TRBV19
abundance: NA
CDR3aa: CASSMPGQGRTGELFF
CDR3nt: TGTGCCAGTAGTATGCCCGGACAGGGCCGGACCGGGGAGCTGTTTTTT

d_gene: TRBD2
j_gene: TRBJ2-7
v_gene: TRBV28
abundance: NA
CDR3aa: CASNRGRASSEQYF
CDR3nt: TGTGCCAGCAACCGCGGGAGGGCCTCATCTGAGCAGTACTTC

d_gene: TRBD1
j_gene: TRBJ1-5
v_gene: TRBV5-5
abundance: NA
CDR3aa: CASSAQGAQPQHF
CDR3nt: TGTGCCAGCAGCGCACAGGGGGCTCAGCCCCAGCATTTT

d_gene: NA
j_gene: TRBJ2-7
v_gene: TRBV5-8
abundance: NA
CDR3aa: CASSRRGADSRRYF
CDR3nt: TGTGCCAGCAGCCGCAGGGGTGCGGACAGTAGACGGTACTTC

d_gene: NA
j_gene: TRBJ2-7
v_gene: TRBV18
abundance: NA
CDR3aa: CASSPTSTGSYEQYF
CDR3nt: TGTGCCAGCTCACCAACCTCGACAGGCAGTTACGAGCAGTACTTC

d_gene: NA
j_gene: TRBJ1-6
v_gene: TRBV28
abundance: NA
CDR3aa: CASKGHPNSPLHF
CDR3nt: TGTGCCAGCAAGGGACACCCTAATTCACCCCTCCACTTT

d_gene: TRBD1
j_gene: TRBJ1-2
v_gene: TRBV4-2
abundance: NA
CDR3aa: CASSHSTRGQGGGGYTF
CDR3nt: TGTGCCAGCAGCCACAGTACTAGGGGACAGGGAGGCGGTGGCTACACCTTC

d_gene: TRBD1
j_gene: TRBJ1-6
v_gene: TRBV30
abundance: few
CDR3aa: CAWNQQGASPLHF
CDR3nt: TGTGCCTGGAATCAGCAGGGGGCATCACCCCTCCACTTT

d_gene: NA
j_gene: TRBJ2-5
v_gene: TRBV5-6
abundance: NA
CDR3aa: CASSRGTGWYQETQYF
CDR3nt: TGTGCCAGCAGCAGGGGGACGGGATGGTACCAAGAGACCCAGTACTTC

d_gene: NA
j_gene: TRBJ1-2
v_gene: TRBV7-3
abundance: NA
CDR3aa: CASSPREDYGYTF
CDR3nt: TGTGCCAGCAGCCCCAGGGAGGACTATGGCTACACCTTC

d_gene: TRBD1
j_gene: TRBJ1-6
v_gene: TRBV6-5
abundance: NA
CDR3aa: CASILRQGWPSPLHF
CDR3nt: TGTGCCAGCATTCTCAGACAGGGATGGCCTTCACCCCTCCACTTT

d_gene: NA
j_gene: TRBJ1-2
v_gene: TRBV5-1
abundance: NA
CDR3aa: CASSPAEGSGYTF
CDR3nt: TGCGCCAGCAGCCCGGCAGAGGGAAGCGGCTACACCTTC